This T cell receptor (beta chain) emerged from a study of blood T cell repertoires in COVID-19. Study background: COVID-19 samples from acute and convalescent phases originated in the United States, Italy and Spain. PBMCs, B-cell-depleted T cells, or T cells provided the cDNA or gDNA that made up the material.

One Seattle source followed patients from active infection through their disease course. Per the authors' pipeline: How many nucleated cells were present was estimated from reference gene primer amplification. This table comes from immunoSEQ multiplex PCR, and its TCRdb copy is limited to in-frame clones, with some not included. From that table come the V and J calls and clone size; the DNA was used to work out D and trimming. The sample lists approximately 280,000 clones; roughly 83% were seen once. V lost 3 bases to trimming and J lost 7 bases; unmatched junction nucleotides: 8. Germline assignment: CDR1 LNHDA and CDR2 SQIVND (reference sequence). The CDR3 spans 15 residues. This clone was counted only a few times.

This chain connects TRBV19 to TRBJ1-2; TRBD1 agrees at 10 bases. This clonotype was obtained from a human donor with COVID-19, enrolled during active disease. The donor label of this sample is uncertain. Material: peripheral blood. CDR3 sequence: CASSIGTGEKGGYTF. The CDR3 nucleotides are TGTGCCAGTAGTATCGGGACAGGGGAAAAAGGTGGCTACACCTTC.